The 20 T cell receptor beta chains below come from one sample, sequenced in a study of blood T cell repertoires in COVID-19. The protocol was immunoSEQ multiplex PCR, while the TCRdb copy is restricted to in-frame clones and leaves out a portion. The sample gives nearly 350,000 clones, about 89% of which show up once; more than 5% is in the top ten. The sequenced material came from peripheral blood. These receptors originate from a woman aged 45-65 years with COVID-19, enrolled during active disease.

The CDR3 loop reads CASSYGGTTYGYTF. Written as DNA, the CDR3 is TGTGCCAGCAGCTACGGGGGTACGACCTATGGCTACACCTTC. The J gene is TRBJ1-2, the V gene TRBV11-2; a possible D gene is TRBD1 (5 bases). There are 14 residues in the CDR3. V gave up 4 bases and J gave up 4 bases, with 13 bases separating them. The germline CDR1 and CDR2 sequences are SGHAT and FQNNGV.

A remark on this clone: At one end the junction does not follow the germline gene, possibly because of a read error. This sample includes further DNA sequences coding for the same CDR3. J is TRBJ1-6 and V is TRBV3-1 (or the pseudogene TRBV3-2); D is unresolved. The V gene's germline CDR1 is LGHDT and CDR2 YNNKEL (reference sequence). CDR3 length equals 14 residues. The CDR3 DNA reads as TGTGCCAGCAGTCAAGATCTTCAGAATTCACCCCTCCACTTT. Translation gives CASSQDLQNSPLHF.

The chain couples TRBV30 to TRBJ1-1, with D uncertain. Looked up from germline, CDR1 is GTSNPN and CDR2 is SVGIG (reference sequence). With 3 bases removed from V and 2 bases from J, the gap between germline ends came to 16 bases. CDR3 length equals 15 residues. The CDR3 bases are TGTGCCTGGAGCCCAATGGCAACATCCAACACTGAAGCTTTCTTT. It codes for CAWSPMATSNTEAFF.

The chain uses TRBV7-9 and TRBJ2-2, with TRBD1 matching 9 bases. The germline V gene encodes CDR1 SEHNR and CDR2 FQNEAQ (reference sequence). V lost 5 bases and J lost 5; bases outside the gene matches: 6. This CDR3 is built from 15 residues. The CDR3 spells CASSQGQGKTGELFF. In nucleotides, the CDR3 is TGTGCCAGCAGCCAGGGACAGGGAAAAACCGGGGAGCTGTTTTTT.

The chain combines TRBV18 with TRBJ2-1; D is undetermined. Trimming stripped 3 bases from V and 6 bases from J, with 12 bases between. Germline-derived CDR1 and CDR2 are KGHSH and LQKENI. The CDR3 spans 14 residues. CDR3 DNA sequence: TGTGCCAGCTCACCTCGTTTAGGAGTCAATGAGCAGTTCTTC. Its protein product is CASSPRLGVNEQFF.

Here the CDR3 reads CASIHGGGTGGAEQYF. The CDR3 DNA reads TGTGCCAGCATCCATGGCGGTGGGACAGGGGGCGCCGAGCAGTACTTC. This rearrangement joins TRBV5-5 to TRBJ2-7; the match to TRBD1 covers 12 bases. The CDR3 is 16 amino acids. Trimming removed 6 bases from V and 6 bases from J; junction bases left unmatched: 13. Germline V lookup: CDR1 SGHKS, CDR2 YYEKEE (reference sequence). Supplemented by reference TRBV5-5 and TRBJ2-7, the full variable domain reads DAGVTQSPTHLIKTRGQQVTLRCSPISGHKSVSWYQQVLGQGPQFIFQYYEKEERGRGNFPDRFSARQFPNYSSELNVNALLLGDSALYLCASIHGGGTGGAEQYFGPGTRLTVT.

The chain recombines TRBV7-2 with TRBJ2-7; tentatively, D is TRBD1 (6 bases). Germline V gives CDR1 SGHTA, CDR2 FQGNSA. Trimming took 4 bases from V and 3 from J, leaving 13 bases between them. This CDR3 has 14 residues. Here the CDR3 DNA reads TGTGCCAGCAGCTCCGGAGCAGGGGACTACGAGCAGTACTTC. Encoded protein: CASSSGAGDYEQYF.

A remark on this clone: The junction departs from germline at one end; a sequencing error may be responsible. This CDR3 is CASSSSNSPLHF. DNA for the CDR3: TGTGCCAGCAGCTCCTCTAATTCACCCCTCCACTTT. The gene calls are TRBV7-3 and TRBJ1-6; D call uncertain. CDR1 is SGHTA, CDR2 FQGTGA, per germline. CDR3 length: 12 amino acids.

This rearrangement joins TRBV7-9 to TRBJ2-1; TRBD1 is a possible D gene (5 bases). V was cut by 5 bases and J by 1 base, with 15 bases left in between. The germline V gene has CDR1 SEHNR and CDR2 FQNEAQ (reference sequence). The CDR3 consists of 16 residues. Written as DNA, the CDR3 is TGTGCCAGCAGCCCCTTGGGGCCAGCTTCCTACAATGAGCAGTTCTTC. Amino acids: CASSPLGPASYNEQFF.

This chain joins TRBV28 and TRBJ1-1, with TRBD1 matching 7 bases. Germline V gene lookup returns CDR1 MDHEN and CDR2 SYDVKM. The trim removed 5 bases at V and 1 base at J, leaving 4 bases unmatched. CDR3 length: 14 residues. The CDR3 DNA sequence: TGTGCCAGCAGTCCGGGACAGCCGAACACTGAAGCTTTCTTT. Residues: CASSPGQPNTEAFF.

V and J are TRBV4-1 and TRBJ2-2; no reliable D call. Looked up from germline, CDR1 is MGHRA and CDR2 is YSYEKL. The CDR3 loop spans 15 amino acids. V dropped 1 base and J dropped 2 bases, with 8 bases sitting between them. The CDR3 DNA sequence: TGCGCCAGCAGCCAAGTCTACCCTAACACCGGGGAGCTGTTTTTT. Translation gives CASSQVYPNTGELFF.

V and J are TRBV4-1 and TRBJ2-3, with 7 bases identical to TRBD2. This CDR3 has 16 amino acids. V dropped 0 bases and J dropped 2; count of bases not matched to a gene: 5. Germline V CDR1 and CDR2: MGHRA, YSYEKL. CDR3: CASSQDWGGDTDTQYF. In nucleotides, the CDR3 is TGCGCCAGCAGCCAAGATTGGGGGGGGGACACAGATACGCAGTATTTT.

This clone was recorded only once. The CDR3 here is CASTQKLVNTGELFF. Here the CDR3 DNA reads TGTGCCAGCACCCAGAAATTAGTAAACACCGGGGAGCTGTTTTTT. The chain recombines TRBV3-1 (or the pseudogene TRBV3-2) with TRBJ2-2; no clear D gene. Germline assignment: CDR1 LGHDT and CDR2 YNNKEL (reference sequence). CDR3 size: 15 residues. Trimming removed 7 bases from V and 2 bases from J, with 14 bases in between.

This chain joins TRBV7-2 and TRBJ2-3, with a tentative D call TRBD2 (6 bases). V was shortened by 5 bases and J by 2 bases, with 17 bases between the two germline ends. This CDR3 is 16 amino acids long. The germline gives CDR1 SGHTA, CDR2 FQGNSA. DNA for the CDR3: TGTGCCAGCAGCACCCAAGCGGGCGGCATCACAGATACGCAGTATTTT. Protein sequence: CASSTQAGGITDTQYF.

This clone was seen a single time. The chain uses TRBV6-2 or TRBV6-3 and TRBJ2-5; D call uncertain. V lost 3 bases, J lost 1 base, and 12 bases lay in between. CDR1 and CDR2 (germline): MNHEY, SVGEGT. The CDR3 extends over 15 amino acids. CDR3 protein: CASSYVGGVQETQYF. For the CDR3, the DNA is TGTGCCAGCAGTTATGTCGGCGGAGTCCAAGAGACCCAGTACTTC.

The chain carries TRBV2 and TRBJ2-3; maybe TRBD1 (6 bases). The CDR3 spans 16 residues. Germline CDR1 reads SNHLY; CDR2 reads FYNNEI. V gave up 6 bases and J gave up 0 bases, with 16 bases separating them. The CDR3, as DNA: TGTGCCAGCAGCGCGACAGGCCTCCCTAGCACAGATACGCAGTATTTT. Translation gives CASSATGLPSTDTQYF.

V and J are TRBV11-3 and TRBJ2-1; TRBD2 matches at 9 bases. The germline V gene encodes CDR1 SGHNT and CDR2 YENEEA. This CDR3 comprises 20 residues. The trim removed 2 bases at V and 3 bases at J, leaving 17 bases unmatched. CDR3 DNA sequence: TGTGCCAGCAGCTTAACTAATACTGCGGGAGGGTTCGGGGACTACAATGAGCAGTTCTTC. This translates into CASSLTNTAGGFGDYNEQFF.

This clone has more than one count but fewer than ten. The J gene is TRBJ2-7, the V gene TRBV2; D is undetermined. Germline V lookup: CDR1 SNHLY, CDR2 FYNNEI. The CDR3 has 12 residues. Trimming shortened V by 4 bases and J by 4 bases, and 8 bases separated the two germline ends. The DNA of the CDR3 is TGTGCCAGCAGTGTTGACGGGTACGAGCAGTACTTC. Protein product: CASSVDGYEQYF. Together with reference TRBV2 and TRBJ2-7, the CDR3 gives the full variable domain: EPEVTQTPSHQVTQMGQEVILRCVPISNHLYFYWYRQILGQKVEFLVSFYNNEISEKSEIFDDQFSVERPDGSNFTLKIRSTKLEDSAMYFCASSVDGYEQYFGPGTRLTVT.

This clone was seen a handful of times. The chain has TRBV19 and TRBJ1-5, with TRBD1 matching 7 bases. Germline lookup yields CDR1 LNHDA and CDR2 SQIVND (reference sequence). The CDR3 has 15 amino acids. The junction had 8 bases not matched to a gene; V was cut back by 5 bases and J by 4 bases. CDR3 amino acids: CASSRDRARNQPQHF. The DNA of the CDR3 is TGTGCCAGTAGTCGCGACAGGGCTAGAAATCAGCCCCAGCATTTT.

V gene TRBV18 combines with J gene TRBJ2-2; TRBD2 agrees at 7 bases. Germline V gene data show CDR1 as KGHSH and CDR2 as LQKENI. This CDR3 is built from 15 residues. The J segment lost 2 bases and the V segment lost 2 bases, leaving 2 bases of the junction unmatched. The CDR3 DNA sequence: TGTGCCAGCTCACCAGGGAGGGGAAACACCGGGGAGCTGTTTTTT. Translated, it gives CASSPGRGNTGELFF.